One TCR beta chain is described in this entry. What this receptor recognizes is not known. Per-base quality was not reported, and no clone a single base away is much larger than it. This sample is part of a study of somatic mutations in cytotoxic T cells in rheumatoid arthritis (dated by TCRdb to about 2017). Regarding the study in general: Right after diagnosis and prior to the start of any treatment, 30 to 35 ml EDTA of peripheral blood was drawn from patients. A total of some 63 rheumatoid arthritis patients and 20 healthy controls underwent TCRB deep sequencing. Median age was essentially the same in the patient group and the control group. Some V beta antibody-stained T-cell populations were flow-sorted on a FACSAria II or Sony SH800 at nearly 100% purity, and sorted V beta1+ cells also underwent TCRB sequencing. In newly diagnosed rheumatoid arthritis without treatment, the study examined if expanded CD8+ T-cell clones harbor somatic mutations, relying on TCRB deep sequencing to characterize clonality.

Results the study describes overall, beyond this receptor: In about an eighth of the roughly 65 patients, more than 20% of CD8+ cells belonged to the largest CD8+ clone, while several identical CD8+ TCRB sequences were shared between blood and synovial fluid. Viral specificity could not be ruled out by absence from virus-specific databases, and the antigen targets of the expanded CD8+ clones remained unknown. CD8+ clonality increased with age in patients (Spearman r ≈ 0.46) but not in healthy controls. CD8+ T-cell clonality did not differ significantly between rheumatoid arthritis patients and age-matched healthy controls. The finding that TRBV07 was slightly underrepresented in patients was left unadjusted for multiple comparisons.

The immunoSEQ assay was applied to genomic DNA for TCRB CDR3 sequencing. Regarding the original processing steps: When patient CD8+ clones exceeding 1% were checked against published virus-specific TCRB sequences, only a few matched. Nothing other than productive TCRB rearrangements was included in the analyses. Clonality was expressed as a Shannon entropy-based productive clonality index, with each clone defined by a unique TCRB CDR3 sequence. Repertoire overlap between two samples was calculated from the template counts of each clone relative to total templates per sample. V-gene usage measured by flow cytometry correlated with TCRB sequencing V-gene usage, with a Spearman r of around 0.59. TCRdb took this table from immuneACCESS and kept in-frame rearrangements with V and J called. Such tables lack part of the clones; where checked against another copy, unresolved V genes explain under half of the gap, and the rest is unexplained. V and J calls and clone size come straight from that table; D and trimming were deduced from the DNA. Across this sample there are fewer than 40,000 clones, with around 83% seen only once. Just under 8.5% of the sample lies in the top ten.

Flow cytometry confirmed the purity of CD4+ and CD8+ cells that had been isolated by positive magnetic bead selection on an AutoMACS. A TCR V beta antibody panel was used in flow cytometry to screen first for clonal expansions, which were then characterized by TCRB deep sequencing of sorted CD8+ fractions. Peripheral blood mononuclear cells were isolated by Ficoll-Paque PLUS density gradient separation. DNA from CD4-enriched, CD8-enriched or PBMC samples was extracted using Nucleospin Tissue or Tissue XS kits and then quantified on a Qubit 2.0 fluorometer. V lost 5 bases and J lost 4 bases; the stretch between them is 17 bases long. The CDR3 contains 15 residues, cysteine and phenylalanine counted. Only CDR3 DNA remains: 45 bases, in frame from the first base. CDR1 and CDR2 are read off the germline V gene (reference sequence) as SEHNR and FQNEAQ.

The sequencing sample was made of CD8+ T cells sorted from blood. The sequence came from an adult with rheumatoid arthritis. The receptor chain draws on TRBV7-9 and TRBJ1-1; no D gene is confidently identified. The CDR3 region: CASSLGRNTFTEAFF. The nucleotides read TGTGCCAGCAGCCTCGGACGGAATACCTTCACTGAAGCTTTCTTT.